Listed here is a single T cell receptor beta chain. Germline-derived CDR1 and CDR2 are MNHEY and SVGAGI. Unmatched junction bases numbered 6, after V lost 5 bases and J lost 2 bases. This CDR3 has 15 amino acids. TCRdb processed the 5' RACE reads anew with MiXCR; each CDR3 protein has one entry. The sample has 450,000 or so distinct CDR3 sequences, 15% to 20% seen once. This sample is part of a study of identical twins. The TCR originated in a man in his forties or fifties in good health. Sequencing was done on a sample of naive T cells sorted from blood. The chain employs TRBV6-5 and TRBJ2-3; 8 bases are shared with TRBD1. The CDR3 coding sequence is TGTGCCAGCAGTCACGGACAGGGAACCACAGATACGCAGTATTTT. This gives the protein CASSHGQGTTDTQYF.